This section outlines one T cell receptor beta chain sequence together with its context. As yet, its antigen is unknown. These data are taken from a study of CXCR3-negative and CXCR3-positive naive CD8 T cells. In the study overall: A total of about 135 million TRB reads was generated, with about 1.5 +/- 0.3 million per library.

This CDR3 is 13 amino acids long. The germline V gene encodes CDR1 MNHEY and CDR2 SVGEGT. Overall study results and limits: Diversity ran similarly high across both naive subsets but far lower in memory CD8+ cells. Expression of CXCR3 was partially reduced after cryopreservation, and fresh PBMCs were used in most assays. Both naive subsets, CXCR3-negative and CXCR3-positive, displayed similar TRBV-TRBJ usage, unlike memory cells.

It was by 5' RACE with UMI labels that the TRB cDNA libraries were prepared. TCRdb re-called the 5' RACE reads; one entry per CDR3 protein, DNA not given. This specimen shows over 35,000 distinct CDR3 sequences; the ten leading clones hold around 13%. Input material: memory CD8+ T cells from blood. The TCR originated in a human donor in good health. Some clones in this sample may be carry-over from other donors' samples. The V gene is TRBV6-2 or TRBV6-3, the J gene TRBJ2-7. The CDR3 reads CASKLPEYYEQYF.